This T cell receptor beta chain was sequenced for a study of identical twins. Study-wide results and limits: In monozygotic twins, models underestimated the sharing of out-of-frame TCR alpha. Researchers caution that invariant MAIT and iNKT cells could partly confound zero-insertion analyses. Surplus twin overlap in beta out-of-frame sequences was less pronounced.

One entry per CDR3 protein, called by TCRdb with MiXCR from the 5' RACE reads. The table has nearly 650,000 distinct CDR3 sequences, about 7.1% seen once; the top ten hold 1.6%. This clonotype has more than one count but fewer than ten. Its antigen is still unknown. This CDR3 spans 16 amino acids. Per the germline V gene, CDR1 is SGHRS and CDR2 is YFSETQ. The ends lost 2 bases at V and 7 bases at J; junction bases unmatched: 7. These same records also appear under a second study, on yellow fever vaccine responses in identical twins.

This chain connects TRBV5-1 to TRBJ2-1; 12 bases line up with TRBD2. The sequenced sample was PBMCs. The TCR sequence derives from a woman between 18 and 30 years old in good health. CDR3 in amino acids: CASSFASGGAFNEQFF. Written as DNA, the CDR3 is TGCGCCAGCAGCTTCGCTAGCGGGGGGGCTTTTAATGAGCAGTTCTTC.